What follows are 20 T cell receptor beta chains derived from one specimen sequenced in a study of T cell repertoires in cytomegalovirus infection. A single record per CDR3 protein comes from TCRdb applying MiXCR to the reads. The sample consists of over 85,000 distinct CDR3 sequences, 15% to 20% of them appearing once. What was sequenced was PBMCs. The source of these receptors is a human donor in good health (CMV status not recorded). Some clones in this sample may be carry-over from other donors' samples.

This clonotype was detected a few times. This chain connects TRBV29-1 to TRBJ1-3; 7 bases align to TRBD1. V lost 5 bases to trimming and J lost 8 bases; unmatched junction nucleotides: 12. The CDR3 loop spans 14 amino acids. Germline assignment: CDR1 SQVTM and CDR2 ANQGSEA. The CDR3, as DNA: TGCAGCGTTCTCTTGACAGGGCCCGGGGACACCATATATTTT. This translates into CSVLLTGPGDTIYF.

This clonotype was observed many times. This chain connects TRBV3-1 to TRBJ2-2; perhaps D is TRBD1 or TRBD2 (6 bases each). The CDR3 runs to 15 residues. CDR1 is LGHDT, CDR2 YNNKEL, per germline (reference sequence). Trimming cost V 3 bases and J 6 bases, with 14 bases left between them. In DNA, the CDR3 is TGTGCCAGCAGCCAGCCGGGGGCAGGCCCCGGGGAGCTGTTTTTT. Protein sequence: CASSQPGAGPGELFF.

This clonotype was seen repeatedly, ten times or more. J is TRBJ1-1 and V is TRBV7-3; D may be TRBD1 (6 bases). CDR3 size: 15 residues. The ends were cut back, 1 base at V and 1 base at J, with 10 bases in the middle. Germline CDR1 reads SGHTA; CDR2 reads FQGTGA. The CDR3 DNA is TGTGCCAGCAGCTTAAGGGGGCAGAAGAACACTGAAGCTTTCTTT. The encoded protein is CASSLRGQKNTEAFF.

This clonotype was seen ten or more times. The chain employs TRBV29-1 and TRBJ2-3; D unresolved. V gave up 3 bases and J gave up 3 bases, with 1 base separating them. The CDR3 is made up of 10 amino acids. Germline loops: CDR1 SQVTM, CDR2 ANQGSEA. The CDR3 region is CSVDTDTQYF. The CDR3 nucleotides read TGCAGCGTTGATACAGATACGCAGTATTTT.

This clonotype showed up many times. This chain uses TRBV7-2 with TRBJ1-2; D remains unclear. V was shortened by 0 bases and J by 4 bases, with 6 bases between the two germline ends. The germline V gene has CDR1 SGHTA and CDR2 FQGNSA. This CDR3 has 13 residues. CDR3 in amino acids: CASSLASPYGYTF. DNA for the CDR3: TGTGCCAGCAGCTTAGCCAGTCCCTATGGCTACACCTTC.

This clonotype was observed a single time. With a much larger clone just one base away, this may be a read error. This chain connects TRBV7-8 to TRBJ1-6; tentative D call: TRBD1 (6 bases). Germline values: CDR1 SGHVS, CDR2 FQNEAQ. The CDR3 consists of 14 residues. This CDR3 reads CVSSAGQTNSPLHF. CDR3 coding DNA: TGTGTCAGCAGCGCCGGACAGACAAATTCACCCCTCCACTTT.

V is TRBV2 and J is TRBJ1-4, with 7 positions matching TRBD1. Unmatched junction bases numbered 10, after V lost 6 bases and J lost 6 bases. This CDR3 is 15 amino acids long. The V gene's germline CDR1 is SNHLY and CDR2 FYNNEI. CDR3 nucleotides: TGTGCCAGCAGGATGAGAGAGGGGGCATATGAAAAACTGTTTTTT. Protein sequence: CASRMREGAYEKLFF.

For the CDR3, the DNA is TGTGCCAGCAGTTTTACAGGGTCCAGCTCCTACGAGCAGTACTTC. Translation gives CASSFTGSSSYEQYF. The rearrangement joins TRBV12-3 or TRBV12-4 to TRBJ2-7, with a possible D match to TRBD1 (6 bases). There are 15 residues in the CDR3. V lost 3 bases to trimming and J lost 0 bases, with 12 bases between them.

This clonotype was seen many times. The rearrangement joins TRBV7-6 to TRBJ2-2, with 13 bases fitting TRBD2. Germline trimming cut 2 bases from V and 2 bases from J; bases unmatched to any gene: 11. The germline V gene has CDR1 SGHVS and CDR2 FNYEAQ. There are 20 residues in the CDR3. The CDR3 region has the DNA TGTGCCAGCAGCTTACGTCCTCGACTAGCGGGGGGCTCCAACACCGGGGAGCTGTTTTTT. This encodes CASSLRPRLAGGSNTGELFF.

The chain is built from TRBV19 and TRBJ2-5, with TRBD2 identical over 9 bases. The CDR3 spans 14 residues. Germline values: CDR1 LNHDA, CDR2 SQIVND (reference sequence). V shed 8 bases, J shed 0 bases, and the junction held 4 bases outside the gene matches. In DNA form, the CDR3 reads TGTGCCAGTGAAAGCGGGGGGAACCAAGAGACCCAGTACTTC. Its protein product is CASESGGNQETQYF.

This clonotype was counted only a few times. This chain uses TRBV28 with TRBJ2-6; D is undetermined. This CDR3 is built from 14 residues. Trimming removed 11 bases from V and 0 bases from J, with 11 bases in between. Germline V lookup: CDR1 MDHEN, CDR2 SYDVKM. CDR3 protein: CASYRSSGANVLTF. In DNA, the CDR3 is TGTGCCTCCTACCGCAGCTCTGGGGCCAACGTCCTGACTTTC. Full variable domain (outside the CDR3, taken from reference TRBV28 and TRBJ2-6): DVKVTQSSRYLVKRTGEKVFLECVQDMDHENMFWYRQDPGLGLRLIYFSYDVKMKEKGDIPEGYSVSREKKERFSLILESASTNQTSMYLCASYRSSGANVLTFGAGSRLTVL.

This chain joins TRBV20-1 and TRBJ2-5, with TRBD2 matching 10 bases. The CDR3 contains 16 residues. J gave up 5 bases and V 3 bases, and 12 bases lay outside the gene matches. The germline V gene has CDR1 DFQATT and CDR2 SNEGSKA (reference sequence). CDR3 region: CSARIERGGLRETQYF. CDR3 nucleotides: TGCAGTGCTAGGATAGAGCGGGGGGGTCTTAGGGAGACCCAGTACTTC.

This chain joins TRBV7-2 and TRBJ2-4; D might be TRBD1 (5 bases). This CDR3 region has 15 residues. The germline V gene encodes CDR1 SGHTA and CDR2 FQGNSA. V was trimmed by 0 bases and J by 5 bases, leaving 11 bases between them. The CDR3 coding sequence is TGTGCCAGCAGCTTAGCCTGGGGCTATCAAAACATTCAGTACTTC. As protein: CASSLAWGYQNIQYF.

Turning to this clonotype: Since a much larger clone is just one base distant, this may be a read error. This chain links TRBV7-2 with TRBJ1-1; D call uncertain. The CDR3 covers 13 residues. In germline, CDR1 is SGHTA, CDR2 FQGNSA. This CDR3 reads CASSTRLNTESFF. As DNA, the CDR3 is TGTGCCAGCAGCACACGATTGAACACTGAATCTTTCTTT. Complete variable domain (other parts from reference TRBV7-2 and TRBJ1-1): GAGVSQSPSNKVTEKGKDVELRCDPISGHTALYWYRQSLGQGLEFLIYFQGNSAPDKSGLPSDRFSAERTGGSVSTLTIQRTQQEDSAVYLCASSTRLNTESFFGQGTRLTVV.

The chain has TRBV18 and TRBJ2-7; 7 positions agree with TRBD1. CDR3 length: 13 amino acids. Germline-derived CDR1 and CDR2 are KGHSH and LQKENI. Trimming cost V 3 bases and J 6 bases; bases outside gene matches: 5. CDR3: CASSPGQGVEQYF. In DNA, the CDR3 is TGTGCCAGCTCACCGGGCCAGGGGGTCGAGCAGTACTTC.

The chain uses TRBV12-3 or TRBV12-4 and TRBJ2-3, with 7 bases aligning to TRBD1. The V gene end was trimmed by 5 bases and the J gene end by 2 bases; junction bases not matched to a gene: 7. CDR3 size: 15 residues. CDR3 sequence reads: CASSPGTAYTDTQYF. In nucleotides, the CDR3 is TGTGCCAGCAGTCCCGGGACAGCTTACACAGATACGCAGTATTTT.

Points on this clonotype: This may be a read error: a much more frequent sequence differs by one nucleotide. The CDR3, as DNA: TGTGCCAGCAGTTACACGGACTCAGATACGCAGTTTTTT. This sequence encodes CASSYTDSDTQFF. The chain couples TRBV6-6 to TRBJ2-3; TRBD2 is a possible D gene (5 bases). The CDR3 is 13 amino acids. Germline-derived CDR1 and CDR2 are MNHNY and SVGAGI (reference sequence).

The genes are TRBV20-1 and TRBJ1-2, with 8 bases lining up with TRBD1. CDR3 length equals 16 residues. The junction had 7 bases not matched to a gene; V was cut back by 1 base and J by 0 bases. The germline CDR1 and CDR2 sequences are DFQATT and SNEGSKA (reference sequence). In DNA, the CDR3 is TGCAGTGCTAGAGGGACAGGGTCGGGGGCTAACTATGGCTACACCTTC. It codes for CSARGTGSGANYGYTF.

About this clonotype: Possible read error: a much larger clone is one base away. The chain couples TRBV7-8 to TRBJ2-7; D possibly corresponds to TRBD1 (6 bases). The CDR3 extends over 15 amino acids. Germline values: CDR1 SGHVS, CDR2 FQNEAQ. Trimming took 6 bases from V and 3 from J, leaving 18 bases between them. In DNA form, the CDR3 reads TGTGCCAGCAGTTCACCCGTGTCAGGGGTCTACGAGCAGTACTTC. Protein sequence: CASSSPVSGVYEQYF. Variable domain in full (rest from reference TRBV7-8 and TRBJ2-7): GAGVSQSPRYKVAKRGQDVALRCDPISGHVSLFWYQQALGQGPEFLTYFQNEAQLDKSGLPSDRFFAERPEGSVSTLKIQRTQQEDSAVYLCASSSPVSGVYEQYFGPGTRLTVT.

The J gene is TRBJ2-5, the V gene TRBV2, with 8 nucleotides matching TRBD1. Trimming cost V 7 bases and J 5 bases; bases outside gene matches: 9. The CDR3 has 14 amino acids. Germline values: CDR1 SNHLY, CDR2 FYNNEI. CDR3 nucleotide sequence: TGTGCCAGCAAGAGCGCAGGGGGCGTCGAGACCCAGTACTTC. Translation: CASKSAGGVETQYF.